The 7 T cell receptor beta chains below come from one sample, sequenced in a study of CXCR3-negative and CXCR3-positive naive CD8 T cells. The TRB libraries of cDNA were built by UMI-labeled 5' RACE. TCRdb reworked the 5' RACE reads into one entry per CDR3 protein, no DNA. Its listing shows roughly 29,000 distinct CDR3 sequences. Material: memory CD8+ T cells from blood. Receptor source: a human donor in good health. Some clones in this sample may be carry-over from other donors' samples.

CDR3: CASPLARLTSTDTQYF. The V and J genes are TRBV7-3 and TRBJ2-3; TCRdb's D call, TRBD1, is unchecked because there is no DNA. Germline CDR1 SGHTA, CDR2 FQGTGA. CDR3 size: 16 residues.

The chain combines TRBV7-9 with TRBJ2-7; TCRdb reports TRBD1, a call that lacks DNA to check it against. Germline CDR1 reads SEHNR; CDR2 reads FQNEAQ (reference sequence). The CDR3 has 15 residues. CDR3 region: CASSFRQGLSYEQYF.

The chain uses TRBV10-3 and TRBJ1-4; TCRdb selects TRBD1, and the lack of DNA leaves this call unchecked. The V gene's germline CDR1 is ENHRY and CDR2 SYGVKD. This CDR3 region has 15 residues. The CDR3 spells CAISEPDRGGEKLFF.

V usage is TRBV7-8 and J usage is TRBJ1-1; TCRdb's D call, TRBD1, is unchecked because there is no DNA. CDR1 is SGHVS and CDR2 is FQNEAQ in the germline V gene. CDR3 length: 13 residues. The CDR3 is CASSFHRGAEAFF. Filled out from reference TRBV7-8 and TRBJ1-1, the complete variable domain reads GAGVSQSPRYKVAKRGQDVALRCDPISGHVSLFWYQQALGQGPEFLTYFQNEAQLDKSGLPSDRFFAERPEGSVSTLKIQRTQQEDSAVYLCASSFHRGAEAFFGQGTRLTVV.

V usage is TRBV29-1 and J usage is TRBJ2-5; checking the TCRdb D call of TRBD2 is not possible without DNA. In germline, CDR1 is SQVTM, CDR2 ANQGSEA. CDR3 length: 15 amino acids. CDR3 sequence reads: CSVDRLAGTQETQYF.

V and J are TRBV29-1 and TRBJ2-7; the TRBD1 assignment by TCRdb is unverifiable without DNA. Germline-derived CDR1 and CDR2 are SQVTM and ANQGSEA. This CDR3 contains 13 residues. The CDR3 sequence: CSVEDLRGDEQYF.

The J gene is TRBJ2-2, the V gene TRBV6-6; TCRdb reports TRBD1, a call that lacks DNA to check it against. This CDR3 spans 14 amino acids. Germline V CDR1 and CDR2: MNHNY, SVGAGI (reference sequence). CDR3: CATLQGFRTGELFF.